This T cell receptor beta chain was found in a study of T cells after yellow fever vaccination. Study summary: The SMART-Seq v4 Ultra Low Input method served to prepare the low-cell-number fractions.

Study-wide findings and caveats: Clonotypes found in both CD4 and CD8 compartments made up a small share. Post-booster repertoires contained most primary-vaccination clones again (96% CD4, 85% to 90% CD8). By day 5 rather than day 15, the secondary response had peaked, though it was weaker.

The table lists this clonotype with many counts. The antigen is unknown. Trimming left V 1 base short and J 5 bases short, with 15 bases between. CDR3 size: 15 residues. Germline loops: CDR1 SNHLY, CDR2 FYNNEI. A single record per CDR3 protein comes from TCRdb applying MiXCR to the 5' RACE reads. The sample shows some 300,000 distinct CDR3 sequences, roughly 8.3% of them seen only once. The specimen was PBMCs, collected roughly 46 days after the first yellow fever vaccination. The chain joins TRBV2 to TRBJ2-7; D is uncertain. The sequence came from a man aged 18-30 years who received the YFV17D yellow fever vaccine. The CDR3 spells CASSEERMRFDEQYV. The CDR3 coding sequence is TGTGCCAGCAGTGAAGAAAGAATGCGATTCGACGAGCAGTACGTC.